This T cell receptor (beta chain) was obtained from a study of blood T cell repertoires in COVID-19. Looking at the study overall: Donors in the United States, Italy and Spain gave samples during acute or convalescent COVID-19.

This clone was seen only once. This CDR3 spans 15 amino acids. With V trimmed by 7 bases and J by 2 bases, 3 bases remained unmatched. Germline-derived CDR1 and CDR2 are SGHAT and FQNNGV. Assay used: immunoSEQ multiplex PCR; TCRdb lists only in-frame clones, some missing. The sample lists about 300,000 clones, around 87% occurring once. The chain links TRBV11-2 to TRBJ2-1; 12 positions agree with TRBD2. The sequenced sample was peripheral blood. This receptor was identified in a man younger than 30 with active or convalescent COVID-19. DNA of the CDR3: TGTGCCAGCATTAGGACTAGCGGGGCCTACAATGAGCAGTTCTTC. Its protein product is CASIRTSGAYNEQFF.